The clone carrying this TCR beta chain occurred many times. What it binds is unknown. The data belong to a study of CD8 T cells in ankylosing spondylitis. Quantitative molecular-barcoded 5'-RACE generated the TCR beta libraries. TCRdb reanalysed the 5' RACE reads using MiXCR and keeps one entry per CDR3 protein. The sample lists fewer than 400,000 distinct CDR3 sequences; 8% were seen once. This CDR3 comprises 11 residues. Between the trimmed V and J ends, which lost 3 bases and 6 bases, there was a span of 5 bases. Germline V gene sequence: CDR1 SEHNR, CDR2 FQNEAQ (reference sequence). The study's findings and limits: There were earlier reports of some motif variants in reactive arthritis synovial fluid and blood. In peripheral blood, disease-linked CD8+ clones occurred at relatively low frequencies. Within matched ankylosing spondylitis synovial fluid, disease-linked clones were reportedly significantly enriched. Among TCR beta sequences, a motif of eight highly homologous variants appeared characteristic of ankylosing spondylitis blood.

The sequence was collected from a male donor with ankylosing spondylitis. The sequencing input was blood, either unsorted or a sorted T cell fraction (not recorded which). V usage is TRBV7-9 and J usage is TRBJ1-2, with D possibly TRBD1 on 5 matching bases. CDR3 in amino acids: CASSLGDGYTF. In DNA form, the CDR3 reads TGTGCCAGCAGCTTGGGGGATGGCTACACCTTC.